This T cell receptor (beta chain) appears in the sequencing data of a study of monozygotic twins with inflammatory bowel disease. Findings and caveats of the study: Compared with healthy co-twins, IBD patients showed reduced TCRbeta repertoire diversity by inverse Simpson. Variability in patient repertoires may have come partly from differing immunosuppressive treatments.

A 6-nucleotide sample barcode was carried by the UMIs, which template switching added. TCRalpha and TCRbeta cDNA went through nested PCRs of roughly 17 and 9 cycles, two in total. TCRdb re-called the 5' RACE reads and shows each CDR3 protein once, DNA omitted. The data show 150,000 to 200,000 distinct CDR3 sequences, and the top ten clones hold 2.4%. Notes on this clonotype: Its antigen is as yet unknown.

The CDR3 is 16 amino acids. Germline V lookup: CDR1 SGHRS, CDR2 YFSETQ. This sequence joins TRBV5-1 and TRBJ2-2; there is no DNA to check the TCRdb D call of TRBD1. The sequenced sample was blood. The TCR originated in a human donor with ulcerative colitis or Crohn's disease, or a healthy co-twin of an affected twin (not recorded which). CDR3 sequence: CASSFDGTGDTGELFF.